Listed here are 7 T cell receptor beta chains from one sample, sequenced in a study of T cell responses to AZD1222 COVID-19 vaccine (dated by TCRdb to about 2021). The sample's time point label, decoded: baseline before first vaccination. The sample's treatment or condition label, in plain terms: meningococcal conjugate vaccine given as trial control. Preparation of the library involved the immunoSEQ multiplex PCR assay. Held by TCRdb, this immuneACCESS table contains in-frame sequences only and omits some clones. Under half of the omission traces to an unresolved V gene where checked; the cause of the rest is unknown. For this sample the table gives 140,000 to 150,000 clones, of which about 90% were detected only once. About 3% of the sample is in the top ten clones. Sequenced material: peripheral blood, taken on day 0 of MenACWY control vaccination. The receptors shown here come from an adult in good health.

This sequence joins TRBV28 and TRBJ1-1; 7 bases are a match to TRBD1. The V segment lost 6 bases and the J segment 1 base; nucleotides outside the gene matches: 5. The CDR3 length is 14 residues. Germline CDR1 MDHEN, CDR2 SYDVKM. In DNA form, the CDR3 reads TGTGCCAGCAGCCGGGGACAGAGGAACACTGAAGCTTTCTTT. Translating gives CASSRGQRNTEAFF.

This rearrangement joins TRBV28 to TRBJ1-1, with D uncertain. V lost 6 bases to trimming and J lost 7 bases, with 18 bases between them. Germline CDR1 and CDR2: MDHEN and SYDVKM. The CDR3 is made up of 14 amino acids. Here the CDR3 DNA reads TGTGCCAGCAGCCCGAGCACGCGAACAAGTGAAGCTTTCTTT. This sequence encodes CASSPSTRTSEAFF.

The gene calls are TRBV13 and TRBJ1-2; 8 bases map to TRBD1. The V gene's germline CDR1 is PRHDT and CDR2 FYEKMQ (reference sequence). This CDR3 region has 16 residues. After removal of 2 bases from V and 4 bases from J, the junction contained 9 bases not matched to a gene. CDR3 sequence: CASSLYPRQGSYGYTF. CDR3 bases: TGTGCCAGCAGCTTATATCCTAGACAGGGGAGCTATGGCTACACCTTC.

The V call is TRBV7-3, the J call TRBJ1-4, with TRBD1 matching 7 bases. CDR3 length: 15 amino acids. Germline loops: CDR1 SGHTA, CDR2 FQGTGA. The V and J ends lost 0 bases and 7 bases, in that order; junction bases with no gene match: 5. CDR3 protein: CASSLTGTDGEKLFF. Written as DNA, the CDR3 is TGTGCCAGCAGCTTAACGGGGACAGATGGTGAAAAACTGTTTTTT.

This chain uses TRBV6-4 with TRBJ1-2, with a weak D call TRBD1 (5 bases). Trimming removed 2 bases from V and 3 bases from J, with 7 bases in between. CDR3 size: 13 residues. Germline V lookup: CDR1 MRHNA, CDR2 SNTAGT. CDR3 residues: CASSDGHYYGYTF. As DNA, the CDR3 is TGTGCCAGCAGTGACGGACACTACTATGGCTACACCTTC.

Only one count was recorded for this clone. The V call is TRBV18, the J call TRBJ1-4, with 7 nucleotides matching TRBD1. The CDR3 has 15 residues. CDR1 and CDR2 from the germline V gene are KGHSH and LQKENI. The V and J ends lost 4 bases and 5 bases, in that order; junction bases with no gene match: 7. The CDR3 loop is CASSRDTGENEKLFF. CDR3 bases: TGTGCCAGCTCACGGGATACAGGGGAGAATGAAAAACTGTTTTTT.

The V and J genes are TRBV19 and TRBJ1-2; maybe TRBD1 (5 bases). The V and J ends lost 5 bases and 2 bases respectively, with 15 bases between them. The length of the CDR3 is 15 residues. Germline CDR1 reads LNHDA; CDR2 reads SQIVND (reference sequence). The chain's CDR3 is CASSLGTGMNYGYTF. Here the CDR3 DNA reads TGTGCCAGTAGTTTAGGGACGGGGATGAACTATGGCTACACCTTC.